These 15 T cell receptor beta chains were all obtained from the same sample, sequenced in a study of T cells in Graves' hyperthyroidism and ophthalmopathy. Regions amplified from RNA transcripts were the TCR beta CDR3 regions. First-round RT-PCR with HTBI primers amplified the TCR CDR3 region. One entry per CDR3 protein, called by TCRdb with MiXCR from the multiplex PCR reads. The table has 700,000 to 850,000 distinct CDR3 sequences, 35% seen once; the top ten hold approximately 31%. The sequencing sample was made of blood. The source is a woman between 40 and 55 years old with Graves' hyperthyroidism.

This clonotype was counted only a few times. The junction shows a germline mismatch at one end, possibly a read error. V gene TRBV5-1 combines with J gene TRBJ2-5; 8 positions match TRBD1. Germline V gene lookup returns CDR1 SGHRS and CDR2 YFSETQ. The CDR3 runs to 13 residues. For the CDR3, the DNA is TGTGCCAGCACCAGACAGGGGAAAGAGACCCAGTACTTC. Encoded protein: CASTRQGKETQYF.

CDR3 sequence: CAISERQGTQYF. The DNA for the CDR3 is TGTGCCATCAGTGAGAGACAGGGGACCCAGTACTTC. V usage is TRBV10-3 and J usage is TRBJ2-5; TRBD1 aligns across 7 bases. V shed 2 bases and J 7 bases; nucleotides not matched to a gene: 1. CDR1 is ENHRY and CDR2 is SYGVKD in the germline V gene. This CDR3 spans 12 amino acids.

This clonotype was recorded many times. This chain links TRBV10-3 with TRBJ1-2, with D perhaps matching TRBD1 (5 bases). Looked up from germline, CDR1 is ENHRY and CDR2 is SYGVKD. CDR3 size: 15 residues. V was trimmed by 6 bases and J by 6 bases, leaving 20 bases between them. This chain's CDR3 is CAISGSSRGDHGYTF. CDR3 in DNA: TGTGCCATCAGCGGTAGTAGTCGGGGGGATCATGGCTACACCTTC.

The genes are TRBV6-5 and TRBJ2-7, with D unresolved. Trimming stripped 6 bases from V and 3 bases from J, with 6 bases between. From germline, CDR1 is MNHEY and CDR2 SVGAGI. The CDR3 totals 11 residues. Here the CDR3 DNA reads TGTGCCAGCAGACACAACTACGAGCAGTACTTC. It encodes CASRHNYEQYF.

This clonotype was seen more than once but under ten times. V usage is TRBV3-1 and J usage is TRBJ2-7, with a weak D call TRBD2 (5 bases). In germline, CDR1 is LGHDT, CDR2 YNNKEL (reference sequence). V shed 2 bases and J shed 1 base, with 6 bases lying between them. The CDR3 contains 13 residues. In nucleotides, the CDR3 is TGTGCCAGCAGCCAACTAGCATCCTACGAGCAGTACTTC. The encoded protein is CASSQLASYEQYF.

The DNA for the CDR3 is TGTGCCAGCAGCTACGACAGGGGAACAGATACGCAGTATTTT. It yields the protein CASSYDRGTDTQYF. The chain is built from TRBV7-9 and TRBJ2-3; 8 nucleotides line up with TRBD1. The ends lost 4 bases at V and 3 bases at J; junction bases unmatched: 3. This CDR3 has 14 amino acids. Germline V gives CDR1 SEHNR, CDR2 FQNEAQ (reference sequence).

CDR3 protein: CSSDRGLTEAFF. CDR3 bases: TGCAGCTCGGACAGGGGGCTCACTGAAGCTTTCTTT. V is TRBV29-1 and J is TRBJ1-1; 11 bases are shared with TRBD1. Germline V lookup: CDR1 SQVTM, CDR2 ANQGSEA. Trimming removed 8 bases from V and 4 bases from J; junction bases left unmatched: 3. The CDR3 covers 12 residues.

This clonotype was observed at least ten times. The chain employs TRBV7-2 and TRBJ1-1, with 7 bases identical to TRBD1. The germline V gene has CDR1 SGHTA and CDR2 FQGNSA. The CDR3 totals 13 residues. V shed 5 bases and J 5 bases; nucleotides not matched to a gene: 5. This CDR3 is CASSIIRGTEAFF. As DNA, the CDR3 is TGTGCCAGCAGCATTATCAGGGGGACTGAAGCTTTCTTT.

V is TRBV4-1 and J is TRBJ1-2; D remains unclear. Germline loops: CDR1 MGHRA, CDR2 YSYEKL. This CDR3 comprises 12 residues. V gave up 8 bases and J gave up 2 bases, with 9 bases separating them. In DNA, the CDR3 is TGCGCCAGCGGCCGACTGAACTATGGCTACACCTTC. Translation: CASGRLNYGYTF.

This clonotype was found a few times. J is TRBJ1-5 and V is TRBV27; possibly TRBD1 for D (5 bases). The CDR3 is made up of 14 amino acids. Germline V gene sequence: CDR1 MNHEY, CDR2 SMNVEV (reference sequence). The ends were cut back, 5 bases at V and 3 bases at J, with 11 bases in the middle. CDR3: CASSHRSNNQPQHF. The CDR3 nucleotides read TGTGCCAGCAGTCACAGGTCCAACAATCAGCCCCAGCATTTT.

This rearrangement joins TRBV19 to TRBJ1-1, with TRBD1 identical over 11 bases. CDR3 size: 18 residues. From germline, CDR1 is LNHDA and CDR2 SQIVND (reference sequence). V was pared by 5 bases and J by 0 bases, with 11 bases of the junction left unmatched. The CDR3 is CASSPIGWTGGLNTEAFF. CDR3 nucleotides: TGTGCCAGTAGTCCCATAGGTTGGACAGGGGGCCTGAACACTGAAGCTTTCTTT.

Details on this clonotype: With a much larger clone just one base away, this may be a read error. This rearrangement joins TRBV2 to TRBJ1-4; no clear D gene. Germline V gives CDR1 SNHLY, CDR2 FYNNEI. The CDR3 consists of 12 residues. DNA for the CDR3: TGTGCCAGCAGGCCAGGTGGTGAAAAACCGTTTTTT. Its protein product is CASRPGGEKPFF.

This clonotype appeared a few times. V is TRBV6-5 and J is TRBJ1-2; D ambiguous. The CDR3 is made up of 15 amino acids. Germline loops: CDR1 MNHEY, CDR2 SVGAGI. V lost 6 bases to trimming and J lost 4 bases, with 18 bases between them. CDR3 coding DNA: TGTGCCAGCAGCTCCCACGGGGAGGGAGGCTATGGCTACACCTTC. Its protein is CASSSHGEGGYGYTF.

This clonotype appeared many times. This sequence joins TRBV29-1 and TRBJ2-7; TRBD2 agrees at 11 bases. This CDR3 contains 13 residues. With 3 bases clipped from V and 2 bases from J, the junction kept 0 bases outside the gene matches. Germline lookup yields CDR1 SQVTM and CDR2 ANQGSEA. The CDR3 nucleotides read TGCAGCGTTGAGACTAGCGGGACCTACGAGCAGTACTTC. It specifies CSVETSGTYEQYF.

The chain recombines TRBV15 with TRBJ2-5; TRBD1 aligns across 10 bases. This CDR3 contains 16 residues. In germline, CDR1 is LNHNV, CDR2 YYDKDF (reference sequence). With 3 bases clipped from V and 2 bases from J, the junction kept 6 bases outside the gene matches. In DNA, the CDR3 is TGTGCCACCAGCAGCGTGAGGGACAGGGGACAAGAGACCCAGTACTTC. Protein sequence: CATSSVRDRGQETQYF.